This T cell receptor (beta chain) was retrieved from a study of blood T cell repertoires in COVID-19. Produced via immunoSEQ multiplex PCR; TCRdb's table is partial and in-frame only. This sample has more than 150,000 clones, with about four fifths found just once. The table lists this clone with a count of one. This CDR3 comprises 15 residues. CDR1 and CDR2 from the germline V gene are SGHVS and FNYEAQ. V was pared by 2 bases and J by 6 bases, with 16 bases between. The material sequenced was peripheral blood. The sequence was obtained from a man between 65 and 85 years old who had recovered from COVID-19. The V gene is TRBV7-6, the J gene TRBJ1-1, with D perhaps TRBD1 (5 bases). Here the CDR3 DNA reads TGTGCCAGCAGCTTACGTCAGGGATGGGGCTCTGAAGCTTTCTTT. It yields the protein CASSLRQGWGSEAFF.